This TCR beta chain was observed in a study of molecular identifiers for immune sequencing clone quantification. Overall study context: Replicate experiments took RNA from around 18,000 or 91,000 naive CD8 cells, divided it five ways and sequenced four.

This CDR3 region has 14 residues. Germline lookup yields CDR1 SGDLS and CDR2 YYNGEE. V lost 3 bases and J 10 bases, leaving 19 bases between the germline ends. With listed TCR primers and previously described methods, bulk TCR libraries were prepared. TCRdb called the PCR reads again in MiXCR, with one record for every CDR3 protein. Of around 94,000 distinct CDR3 sequences in the sample, less than 35% were seen once. The clonotype originates from a human donor in good health. Some libraries in this study had Jurkat cell RNA spiked in. Material: naive CD8+ T cells from blood, with Jurkat cell RNA spiked in. Subset specified: FACS-sorted CD8+CD4-CCR7+CD45RA+ naive T cells. This chain links TRBV9 with TRBJ1-2; D gene ambiguous. The CDR3 protein is CASSETSERGDYTF. The CDR3 DNA sequence: TGTGCCAGCAGCGAAACCTCAGAACGGGGAGACTACACCTTC.